This entry lists 27 T cell receptor beta chains sequenced from one sample in a study of lymphopenia after photon versus proton radiotherapy (dated by TCRdb to between 2017 and 2020). Library method: the immunoSEQ multiplex PCR assay. Sourced from immuneACCESS, this table was stored by TCRdb with only in-frame sequences that have V and J called. A share of the clones is absent; for the studies checked, an unresolved V gene accounts for under half, and the remainder has no known explanation. In all, the sample holds more than 70,000 clones, and about 83% of those were seen once. 1.2% to 1.5% of the sample comes from the top ten. Here the sequenced sample was peripheral blood, taken from a patient treated with proton-based radiotherapy. These receptors all stem from a man aged 55 to 70 with pancreatic cancer.

The rearrangement uses TRBV2 and TRBJ2-7, with 11 bases identical to TRBD1. Germline assignment: CDR1 SNHLY and CDR2 FYNNEI. The CDR3 sequence is 15 residues long. With 5 bases clipped from V and 3 bases from J, the junction kept 6 bases outside the gene matches. DNA for the CDR3: TGTGCCAGCAGTAAACCGGGACAGGGGGACTACGAGCAGTACTTC. Translating it yields CASSKPGQGDYEQYF.

A single count supports this clone. The V call is TRBV7-3, the J call TRBJ1-1; the match to TRBD1 covers 9 bases. CDR1 and CDR2 from the germline V gene are SGHTA and FQGTGA. The CDR3 contains 15 residues. Trimming took 5 bases from V and 10 from J; bases not matched to a gene: 14. In DNA form, the CDR3 reads TGTGCCAGCAGCCAGAACCGAGAGGGGACAGGGAGAGCTTTCTTT. Its translation is CASSQNREGTGRAFF.

This rearrangement joins TRBV6-6 to TRBJ2-1; 8 nucleotides line up with TRBD1. The CDR3 extends over 15 amino acids. Trimming cost V 7 bases and J 6 bases; bases outside gene matches: 11. Germline CDR1 reads MNHNY; CDR2 reads SVGAGI (reference sequence). CDR3 residues: CASNSPGTGGNEQFF. As DNA, the CDR3 is TGTGCCAGCAATTCCCCCGGGACAGGCGGCAATGAGCAGTTCTTC.

CDR3 coding DNA: TGTGCCTGGAGTGCCCGGTCCAGGGGTTACACTGAAGCTTTCTTT. Protein: CAWSARSRGYTEAFF. The V gene is TRBV30, the J gene TRBJ1-1, with D possibly being TRBD1 (6 bases). This CDR3 contains 15 residues. V shed 1 base and J shed 3 bases, with 15 bases lying between them. Germline V gene data show CDR1 as GTSNPN and CDR2 as SVGIG (reference sequence). The full variable domain, its missing parts supplied by reference TRBV30 and TRBJ1-1, is SQTIHQWPATLVQPVGSPLSLECTVEGTSNPNLYWYRQAAGRGLQLLFYSVGIGQISSEVPQNLSASRPQDRQFILSSKKLLLSDSGFYLCAWSARSRGYTEAFFGQGTRLTVV.

The gene calls are TRBV29-1 and TRBJ2-5; D is unresolved. Germline assignment: CDR1 SQVTM and CDR2 ANQGSEA. The CDR3 has 12 residues. Trimming removed 1 base from V and 2 bases from J, with 5 bases in between. In DNA, the CDR3 is TGCAGCGTTGAAGTCAGTCAAGAGACCCAGTACTTC. Translation: CSVEVSQETQYF.

The V call is TRBV7-6, the J call TRBJ2-2, with unresolved D. Germline CDR1 reads SGHVS; CDR2 reads FNYEAQ. The V gene lost 5 bases and the J gene lost 4 bases, with 8 bases spanning the gap. This CDR3 contains 13 residues. The CDR3 nucleotides read TGTGCCAGCAGCAGCTCAGGCACCGGGGAGCTGTTTTTT. It encodes CASSSSGTGELFF.

This clone occurred once. The chain recombines TRBV19 with TRBJ2-1; D is perhaps TRBD1 (5 bases). Per germline, CDR1 LNHDA and CDR2 SQIVND (reference sequence). Trimming pared 5 bases from V and 2 bases from J, leaving 10 bases between. The length of the CDR3 is 14 residues. CDR3 sequence (DNA): TGTGCCAGTAGTTCACAGGCGGCCTACAATGAGCAGTTCTTC. It codes for CASSSQAAYNEQFF.

The gene calls are TRBV28 and TRBJ1-3, with D unclear. V gave up 6 bases and J gave up 8 bases, with 14 bases separating them. Germline CDR1 reads MDHEN; CDR2 reads SYDVKM. The CDR3 has 13 residues. This CDR3 reads CASRRDTVDTIYF. In DNA, the CDR3 is TGTGCCAGCAGACGCGATACGGTGGACACCATATATTTT.

CDR3 coding DNA: TGTGCCAGCAGTTGGACAGGGGGGAATCAGCCCCAGCATTTT. Translating it yields CASSWTGGNQPQHF. The chain is built from TRBV27 and TRBJ1-5, with 10 bases aligning to TRBD1. CDR1 MNHEY and CDR2 SMNVEV come from the germline V gene (reference sequence). Trimming at V came to 4 bases and at J to 4 bases, leaving 1 base not matched to a gene. The CDR3 spans 14 residues.

The chain has TRBV7-2 and TRBJ2-1; a possible D gene is TRBD2 (5 bases). The CDR3 contains 16 residues. Germline V gene data show CDR1 as SGHTA and CDR2 as FQGNSA. V was trimmed by 1 base and J by 8 bases, leaving 18 bases between them. The CDR3 nucleotides are TGTGCCAGCAGCTTAGAAGCGGCGGTTTCTATGTATGAGCAGTTCTTC. Translated, it gives CASSLEAAVSMYEQFF.

This clone was counted once. The chain has TRBV11-3 and TRBJ2-3; 8 bases fit TRBD2. The germline V gene has CDR1 SGHNT and CDR2 YENEEA. CDR3 length: 17 amino acids. V shed 0 bases, J shed 5 bases, and the junction held 10 bases outside the gene matches. CDR3 nucleotide sequence: TGTGCCAGCAGCTTAGATCTTACGGGAGGGCCTAGAGATACGCAGTATTTT. This encodes CASSLDLTGGPRDTQYF. Supplemented by reference TRBV11-3 and TRBJ2-3, the full variable domain reads EAGVVQSPRYKIIEKKQPVAFWCNPISGHNTLYWYLQNLGQGPELLIRYENEEAVDDSQLPKDRFSAERLKGVDSTLKIQPAELGDSAVYLCASSLDLTGGPRDTQYFGPGTRLTVL.

The chain links TRBV5-1 to TRBJ2-7; D unclear. The CDR3 has 13 residues. Germline V gives CDR1 SGHRS, CDR2 YFSETQ. V was cut by 0 bases and J by 6 bases, with 10 bases left in between. CDR3 coding DNA: TGCGCCAGCAGCTTGGCCCCGATAGGCGAGCAGTACTTC. It is translated as CASSLAPIGEQYF.

The V gene is TRBV7-9, the J gene TRBJ1-1, with no clear D. CDR3 length equals 14 residues. Trimming shortened V by 1 base and J by 2 bases, and 8 bases separated the two germline ends. Germline V lookup: CDR1 SEHNR, CDR2 FQNEAQ (reference sequence). The chain's CDR3 is CASSLEAVNTEAFF. The CDR3 DNA is TGTGCCAGCAGCTTAGAGGCAGTCAACACTGAAGCTTTCTTT.

This rearrangement joins TRBV27 to TRBJ1-5; 7 bases map to TRBD1. The CDR3 extends over 14 amino acids. V was pared by 5 bases and J by 3 bases, with 4 bases of the junction left unmatched. The V gene's germline CDR1 is MNHEY and CDR2 SMNVEV (reference sequence). The CDR3: CASSRTGPNQPQHF. The CDR3, as DNA: TGTGCCAGCAGTAGGACAGGTCCCAATCAGCCCCAGCATTTT.

The CDR3 DNA is TGTGCCAGCTTCGAACGCGGGGGAGATACAGATACGCAGTATTTT. Translating gives CASFERGGDTDTQYF. The V call is TRBV28, the J call TRBJ2-3, with 7 bases aligning to TRBD2. This CDR3 has 15 amino acids. Germline-derived CDR1 and CDR2 are MDHEN and SYDVKM. The V segment lost 8 bases and the J segment 3 bases; nucleotides outside the gene matches: 11.

The CDR3 is CASSLSLGGTSGSSEQFF. The CDR3 DNA follows: TGTGCCAGCAGTTTATCATTGGGTGGGACTAGCGGGAGTAGTGAGCAGTTCTTC. V and J are TRBV28 and TRBJ2-1, with 14 bases fitting TRBD2. CDR3 size: 18 residues. J gave up 9 bases and V 1 base, and 11 bases lay outside the gene matches. CDR1 and CDR2 from the germline V gene are MDHEN and SYDVKM.

CDR3 in amino acids: CASSGPGGRSVLNEQFF. DNA for the CDR3: TGCGCCAGCAGCGGCCCGGGAGGGAGGAGCGTGTTAAATGAGCAGTTCTTC. The J gene is TRBJ2-1, the V gene TRBV4-1; 8 bases are shared with TRBD2. CDR3 size: 17 residues. Germline V lookup: CDR1 MGHRA, CDR2 YSYEKL. V gave up 5 bases and J gave up 7 bases; unmatched junction bases: 16.

This chain links TRBV7-2 with TRBJ2-7; D not certain. Germline CDR1 SGHTA, CDR2 FQGNSA. Between the trimmed V and J ends, which lost 5 bases and 3 bases, there was a span of 11 bases. This CDR3 contains 13 residues. Here the CDR3 DNA reads TGTGCCAGCAGCCCGGGTCGACACTACGAGCAGTACTTC. As protein: CASSPGRHYEQYF.

The CDR3 reads CASSFLAGASYEQYF. CDR3 bases: TGTGCCAGCAGCTTTCTAGCGGGAGCTTCCTACGAGCAGTACTTC. The chain links TRBV7-8 to TRBJ2-7; 10 nucleotides align to TRBD2. The germline V gene encodes CDR1 SGHVS and CDR2 FQNEAQ. The CDR3 runs to 15 residues. V dropped 3 bases and J dropped 1; count of bases not matched to a gene: 3.

This rearrangement joins TRBV5-1 to TRBJ2-5; TRBD2 agrees at 12 bases. Germline V CDR1 and CDR2: SGHRS, YFSETQ. There are 16 residues in the CDR3. Trimming removed 5 bases from V and 4 bases from J; junction bases left unmatched: 9. The CDR3 loop is CASRPLTSGRGETQYF. In DNA, the CDR3 is TGCGCCAGCAGGCCACTGACTAGCGGGAGAGGAGAGACCCAGTACTTC.

The chain has TRBV4-1 and TRBJ2-3, with D perhaps being TRBD1 or TRBD2 (5 bases each). The CDR3 is 15 residues long. The germline V gene encodes CDR1 MGHRA and CDR2 YSYEKL. V dropped 3 bases and J dropped 4 bases, with 14 bases sitting between them. The CDR3 region is CASSQGPKEADTQYF. The CDR3 nucleotides read TGCGCCAGCAGCCAGGGACCCAAAGAAGCAGATACGCAGTATTTT.

J is TRBJ2-7 and V is TRBV5-5; a weak D match, TRBD2 (6 bases). This CDR3 has 15 amino acids. Trimming pared 0 bases from V and 3 bases from J, leaving 13 bases between. Germline V gives CDR1 SGHKS, CDR2 YYEKEE (reference sequence). Written as DNA, the CDR3 is TGTGCCAGCAGCTTGGTGGAGGGGACGTACTACGAGCAGTACTTC. Protein: CASSLVEGTYYEQYF.

V is TRBV6-6 and J is TRBJ2-3; 8 bases agree with TRBD1. J lost 1 base, V lost 5 bases, and 2 bases had no gene match. The germline CDR1 and CDR2 sequences are MNHNY and SVGAGI (reference sequence). The CDR3 loop spans 14 amino acids. CDR3 sequence: CASSTGQGTDTQYF. In DNA, the CDR3 is TGTGCCAGCAGTACGGGACAGGGCACAGATACGCAGTATTTT.

The rearrangement joins TRBV9 to TRBJ2-1; 11 nucleotides agree with TRBD2. Per germline, CDR1 SGDLS and CDR2 YYNGEE. The CDR3 has 14 amino acids. V gave up 1 base and J gave up 9 bases; unmatched junction bases: 3. The CDR3 DNA reads TGTGCCAGCAGCGTAATAGCGGGAGGGGCTGAGCAGTTCTTC. This encodes CASSVIAGGAEQFF.

The chain links TRBV28 to TRBJ2-7; D may match TRBD1 or TRBD2 (5 bases each). CDR1 is MDHEN, CDR2 SYDVKM, per germline. Between the trimmed V and J ends, which lost 4 bases and 6 bases, there was a span of 19 bases. The CDR3 is 15 residues long. The CDR3 loop reads CASSSGYGTTSEQYF. CDR3 DNA sequence: TGTGCCAGCAGTTCGGGGTATGGGACGACTTCCGAGCAGTACTTC. The whole variable domain, filled in from reference TRBV28 and TRBJ2-7, reads DVKVTQSSRYLVKRTGEKVFLECVQDMDHENMFWYRQDPGLGLRLIYFSYDVKMKEKGDIPEGYSVSREKKERFSLILESASTNQTSMYLCASSSGYGTTSEQYFGPGTRLTVT.

This clone was detected only once. V usage is TRBV7-2 and J usage is TRBJ2-3; TRBD2 agrees at 9 bases. The CDR3 spans 15 residues. Germline V CDR1 and CDR2: SGHTA, FQGNSA. With 1 base clipped from V and 3 bases from J, the junction kept 2 bases outside the gene matches. The CDR3 loop is CASSLGLAGTDTQYF. The CDR3 DNA reads as TGTGCCAGCAGCTTAGGGCTAGCGGGGACAGATACGCAGTATTTT.

This chain uses TRBV19 with TRBJ1-1, with 7 bases matching TRBD1. The CDR3 contains 17 residues. Germline CDR1 LNHDA, CDR2 SQIVND (reference sequence). V was clipped by 5 bases and J by 0 bases; unmatched bases: 12. Written as DNA, the CDR3 is TGTGCCAGTAGTGAGCTTCGACAGGGAGAGATGAACACTGAAGCTTTCTTT. Amino acid sequence: CASSELRQGEMNTEAFF.